The source of this T cell receptor (beta chain) is a study of sequential checkpoint blockade in melanoma. Across the study: After both sequences, patients received maintenance nivolumab.

V shed 4 bases and J shed 3 bases, with 13 bases lying between them. The length of the CDR3 is 13 residues. Germline CDR1 and CDR2: SQVTM and ANQGSEA. The treatment denotes: randomized to nivolumab then ipilimumab (arm A) or the reverse (arm B). TCRdb's table, derived via immunoSEQ multiplex PCR, lists solely in-frame clones and lacks some. The sample includes a few thousand clones, 35% to 40% of them seen just once. Turning to this clone: Its antigen is undetermined.

Study findings and constraints: For nivolumab-first patients, baseline tumor clonality was associated with response.

The chain links TRBV29-1 to TRBJ2-7, with D possibly being TRBD1 (5 bases). This receptor was obtained from a human donor with melanoma. Source: tumor tissue (inferred from file names), taken from a patient given nivolumab and ipilimumab in sequence. CDR3 nucleotide sequence: TGCAGCGTTGTTGGCAGGGTAAGCTACGAGCAGTACTTC. Translated, it gives CSVVGRVSYEQYF.